These 14 T cell receptor beta chains came from one sample sequenced in a study of T cell repertoires in cytomegalovirus infection. TCRdb ran MiXCR on the reads and lists one entry per CDR3 protein. This sample has 650,000 to 850,000 distinct CDR3 sequences; roughly 29% occur once, and the top ten carry around 13%. Their antigens remain unidentified. The source was cultured CD8+ T cells from PBMCs, collected from culture after CMV antigen stimulation. The receptors derive from a human donor in good health (CMV status not recorded). Some clones in this sample may be carry-over from other donors' samples.

The sample holds many counts of this clonotype. The chain links TRBV12-3 or TRBV12-4 to TRBJ2-3; D possibly corresponds to TRBD1 (5 bases). The CDR3 spans 17 residues. The V end lost 4 bases, the J end lost 2 bases, and 19 bases lay between the germline ends. The CDR3 protein is CASSSFPDSPNTDTQYF. DNA of the CDR3: TGTGCCAGCAGTTCATTCCCTGACAGTCCCAACACAGATACGCAGTATTTT.

The chain has TRBV4-2 and TRBJ1-5; D possibly corresponds to TRBD1 (6 bases). This CDR3 contains 16 residues. V dropped 0 bases and J dropped 3 bases, with 12 bases sitting between them. Germline CDR1 is LGHNA and CDR2 is YNFKEQ. The CDR3 DNA is TGTGCCAGCAGCCAAGAGGCAGGGGTCCTCAATCAGCCCCAGCATTTT. Translating gives CASSQEAGVLNQPQHF.

This clonotype was seen more than once but under ten times. This chain links TRBV10-3 with TRBJ2-7, with no clear D. With 3 bases removed from V and 7 bases from J, the gap between germline ends came to 16 bases. The CDR3 sequence is 14 residues long. Germline V lookup: CDR1 ENHRY, CDR2 SYGVKD. The CDR3 loop reads CAISEGQTPLEQYV. For the CDR3, the DNA is TGTGCCATCAGTGAAGGTCAGACCCCCTTGGAGCAGTACGTC.

The genes are TRBV5-1 and TRBJ2-7, with 7 bases matching TRBD2. The CDR3 covers 15 residues. Trimming took 4 bases from V and 1 from J; bases not matched to a gene: 8. Per germline, CDR1 SGHRS and CDR2 YFSETQ. CDR3 nucleotides: TGCGCCAGCAGCCCCGTGGGAGGGAAGTCCTACGAGCAGTACTTC. It is translated as CASSPVGGKSYEQYF.

This clonotype came up a few times. The chain links TRBV4-1 to TRBJ2-1; 9 nucleotides match TRBD2. The CDR3 loop spans 16 amino acids. J gave up 8 bases and V 0 bases, and 8 bases lay outside the gene matches. Germline V gene data show CDR1 as MGHRA and CDR2 as YSYEKL. The CDR3 sequence is CASSQDWRGGGDEQFF. The CDR3 region has the DNA TGCGCCAGCAGCCAAGATTGGCGGGGGGGCGGGGATGAGCAGTTCTTC.

Ten or more counts support this clonotype. The J gene is TRBJ1-2, the V gene TRBV7-9; D is possibly TRBD1 (6 bases). There are 15 residues in the CDR3. Germline V gene lookup returns CDR1 SEHNR and CDR2 FQNEAQ (reference sequence). V shed 1 base and J shed 2 bases, with 11 bases lying between them. DNA for the CDR3: TGTGCCAGCAGCTTAGGGGTAGGGGGGAACTATGGCTACACCTTC. This translates into CASSLGVGGNYGYTF.

The V call is TRBV7-3, the J call TRBJ2-1, with TRBD2 matching 9 bases. J lost 6 bases, V lost 2 bases, and 5 bases had no gene match. CDR3 length: 15 residues. Germline CDR1 is SGHTA and CDR2 is FQGTGA. CDR3 nucleotide sequence: TGTGCCAGCAGCTTACTGGCGGGGGGGTGCAATGAGCAGTTCTTC. This encodes CASSLLAGGCNEQFF.

The chain carries TRBV6-5 and TRBJ2-1, with TRBD2 identical over 13 bases. V was clipped by 2 bases and J by 10 bases; unmatched bases: 5. From germline, CDR1 is MNHEY and CDR2 SVGAGI. The CDR3 spans 15 residues. Here the CDR3 DNA reads TGTGCCAGCAGTTACCCCGGACTAGCGGGGGACGAGCAGTTCTTC. Its translation is CASSYPGLAGDEQFF.

This clonotype was seen many times. The V call is TRBV10-3, the J call TRBJ2-3; D unclear. The CDR3 is 15 amino acids. V was pared by 4 bases and J by 2 bases, with 13 bases between. Germline CDR1 ENHRY, CDR2 SYGVKD. Written as DNA, the CDR3 is TGTGCCATCAGTGTTTCATGGGCGCCCACAGATACGCAGTATTTT. Encoded protein: CAISVSWAPTDTQYF.

This clonotype was counted a few times. The gene calls are TRBV19 and TRBJ1-5, with a weak D call TRBD1 (5 bases). CDR3 length: 14 residues. Looked up from germline, CDR1 is LNHDA and CDR2 is SQIVND (reference sequence). V gave up 1 base and J gave up 5 bases, with 9 bases separating them. As DNA, the CDR3 is TGTGCCAGTAGTATAGCGACAGAGGATCAGCCCCAGCATTTT. Amino acids: CASSIATEDQPQHF.

This clonotype was observed a few times. The V gene is TRBV6-1, the J gene TRBJ1-2, with D perhaps matching TRBD1 (6 bases). The length of the CDR3 is 14 residues. The V end lost 2 bases, the J end lost 6 bases, and 13 bases lay between the germline ends. Germline V gives CDR1 MNHNS, CDR2 SASEGT. The chain's CDR3 is CASSELGGVNGYTF. The CDR3 coding sequence is TGTGCCAGCAGTGAACTAGGGGGGGTAAATGGCTACACCTTC.

This chain connects TRBV5-1 to TRBJ2-1; 7 positions agree with TRBD2. The CDR3 contains 16 residues. The V and J ends lost 4 bases and 1 base, in that order; junction bases with no gene match: 8. Germline V CDR1 and CDR2: SGHRS, YFSETQ. The DNA for the CDR3 is TGCGCCAGCAGCCAGATAGGAGCGGGGTCCTACAATGAGCAGTTCTTC. Translation: CASSQIGAGSYNEQFF. The full variable domain, in which reference TRBV5-1 and TRBJ2-1 provide the parts outside the CDR3, is KAGVTQTPRYLIKTRGQQVTLSCSPISGHRSVSWYQQTPGQGLQFLFEYFSETQRNKGNFPGRFSGRQFSNSRSEMNVSTLELGDSALYLCASSQIGAGSYNEQFFGPGTRLTVL.

Only one count was recorded for this clonotype. The chain is built from TRBV10-3 and TRBJ1-5; D is ambiguous. There are 13 residues in the CDR3. The germline V and J ends were trimmed by 10 bases and 6 bases, with 16 bases remaining between them. CDR1 and CDR2 from the germline V gene are ENHRY and SYGVKD. The chain's CDR3 is CATVEVLGQPQHF. CDR3 nucleotides: TGTGCCACCGTTGAGGTTCTGGGTCAGCCCCAGCATTTT.

This clonotype turned up a few times. V gene TRBV5-8 combines with J gene TRBJ2-5, with D perhaps assigned TRBD1 or TRBD2 (6 bases each). The V gene's germline CDR1 is SGHTS and CDR2 YDEGEE. CDR3 length equals 14 residues. V lost 4 bases, J lost 5 bases, and 15 bases lay in between. CDR3 amino acids: CASSPLGGRETQYF. CDR3 in DNA: TGTGCCAGCAGCCCCCTGGGGGGCCGGGAGACCCAGTACTTC. The whole variable domain, filled in from reference TRBV5-8 and TRBJ2-5, reads EAGVTQSPTHLIKTRGQQATLRCSPISGHTSVYWYQQALGLGLQFLLWYDEGEERNRGNFPPRFSGRQFPNYSSELNVNALELEDSALYLCASSPLGGRETQYFGPGTRLLVL.